Listed here are 15 T cell receptor beta chains from one sample, sequenced in a study of cytomegalovirus exposure and HLA in healthy donors. With 60 Vbeta and 13 Jbeta primers, the PCR was carried out. The method was immunoSEQ multiplex PCR; TCRdb's version includes in-frame clones alone and lacks a portion of them. The table lists over 150,000 clones, 75% to 85% of them singletons, with roughly 10% in the top ten. Sequencing was performed on PBMCs. These receptor sequences come from a man in his fifties in good health and CMV-seropositive.

The rearrangement uses TRBV21-1 and TRBJ2-7; TRBD2 is taken as the D call from the table, unchecked against the DNA. TRBV21-1 is reported as a pseudogene. CDR3 length: 16 residues. The CDR3 loop reads CASDPHLGRENYEQYF. The CDR3 coding sequence is TGTGCCAGCGACCCTCATCTAGGCAGAGAAAACTACGAGCAGTACTTC.

The J gene is TRBJ1-6, the V gene TRBV13; 11 bases are a match to TRBD1. Germline loops: CDR1 PRHDT, CDR2 FYEKMQ (reference sequence). This CDR3 has 15 residues. V gave up 3 bases and J gave up 9 bases; unmatched junction bases: 4. In DNA form, the CDR3 reads TGTGCCAGCAGCTTCCAGGACAGGGGGCTTTCACCCCTCCACTTT. Translation: CASSFQDRGLSPLHF.

CDR3: CASTGLRYEQYF. DNA of the CDR3: TGTGCCTCAACAGGGTTAAGGTACGAGCAGTACTTC. This chain links TRBV6-5 with TRBJ2-7, with D possibly TRBD1 on 6 matching bases. The CDR3 consists of 12 residues. CDR1 MNHEY and CDR2 SVGAGI come from the germline V gene. The V gene lost 11 bases and the J gene lost 4 bases, with 15 bases spanning the gap.

The chain couples TRBV5-1 to TRBJ1-1; TRBD1 agrees at 10 bases. This CDR3 region has 13 residues. With V trimmed by 6 bases and J by 3 bases, 2 bases remained unmatched. Germline V CDR1 and CDR2: SGHRS, YFSETQ. The CDR3 spells CASKGQGDTEAFF. The CDR3 nucleotides are TGCGCCAGCAAAGGACAGGGGGACACTGAAGCTTTCTTT.

This clone appeared a single time. This chain connects TRBV19 to TRBJ2-6, with 8 bases fitting TRBD1. V shed 7 bases, J shed 5 bases, and the junction held 10 bases outside the gene matches. CDR1 and CDR2 (germline): LNHDA, SQIVND (reference sequence). This CDR3 contains 16 residues. The CDR3 nucleotides are TGTGCCAGTACCCCGGCCGGACAGGGCTGGGCCAACGTCCTGACTTTC. Its protein is CASTPAGQGWANVLTF.

J is TRBJ2-7 and V is TRBV19; possibly TRBD1 for D (6 bases). The germline V and J ends were trimmed by 4 bases and 3 bases, with 13 bases remaining between them. Germline CDR1 and CDR2: LNHDA and SQIVND (reference sequence). The CDR3 is 14 residues long. Here the CDR3 DNA reads TGTGCCAGTAGTAAACAGGGTACTTTCTACGAGCAGTACTTC. Its translation: CASSKQGTFYEQYF.

This rearrangement joins TRBV6-5 to TRBJ1-1, with D perhaps matching TRBD1 (6 bases). This CDR3 spans 14 amino acids. The V end was cut by 5 bases, the J end by 4 bases, with 14 bases between. Germline V lookup: CDR1 MNHEY, CDR2 SVGAGI. The chain's CDR3 is CASSRGGATTEAFF. The DNA of the CDR3 is TGTGCCAGCAGTCGTGGGGGGGCGACCACTGAAGCTTTCTTT.

This sequence joins TRBV28 and TRBJ1-2; D might be TRBD1 (6 bases). Per the germline V gene, CDR1 is MDHEN and CDR2 is SYDVKM. V lost 6 bases to trimming and J lost 13 bases, with 18 bases between them. The CDR3 spans 12 residues. This CDR3 is CASSLQGPWATF. CDR3 in DNA: TGTGCCAGCAGCCTACAGGGCCCCTGGGCCACCTTC.

The CDR3 loop reads CASRDDSYGYTF. The CDR3 region has the DNA TGTGCCAGCAGAGACGACAGCTATGGCTACACCTTC. The chain combines TRBV6-5 with TRBJ1-2; possible D gene TRBD1, 5 bases. Germline-derived CDR1 and CDR2 are MNHEY and SVGAGI. This CDR3 region has 12 residues. V lost 6 bases and J lost 4, with 9 bases in between.

The rearrangement joins TRBV7-9 to TRBJ1-1, with D perhaps matching TRBD1 (5 bases). CDR1 is SEHNR and CDR2 is FQNEAQ in the germline V gene (reference sequence). Trimming stripped 5 bases from V and 4 bases from J, with 11 bases between. The CDR3 has 13 residues. Here the CDR3 reads CASSRRVGTEAFF. In DNA, the CDR3 is TGTGCCAGCAGCCGCAGGGTCGGCACTGAAGCTTTCTTT.

The J gene is TRBJ2-4, the V gene TRBV5-1; the match to TRBD2 covers 7 bases. Germline loops: CDR1 SGHRS, CDR2 YFSETQ. Unmatched junction bases numbered 10, after V lost 4 bases and J lost 12 bases. CDR3 length equals 13 residues. CDR3: CASSGGMGGNQYF. CDR3 nucleotides: TGCGCCAGCAGCGGCGGGATGGGGGGGAATCAGTACTTC.

This rearrangement joins TRBV7-9 to TRBJ2-7, with 10 bases lining up with TRBD1. The CDR3 has 15 residues. V lost 6 bases to trimming and J lost 1 base; unmatched junction nucleotides: 6. Germline V lookup: CDR1 SEHNR, CDR2 FQNEAQ (reference sequence). The CDR3 DNA follows: TGTGCCAGCAGTTCAATGGGACAGGGGTCCTACGAGCAGTACTTC. Encoded protein: CASSSMGQGSYEQYF.

This chain uses TRBV5-5 with TRBJ2-5; 13 nucleotides align to TRBD2. There are 15 residues in the CDR3. V gave up 5 bases and J gave up 4 bases; unmatched junction bases: 5. Germline CDR1 is SGHKS and CDR2 is YYEKEE (reference sequence). CDR3 amino acids: CASSTGLAGSETQYF. CDR3 DNA sequence: TGTGCCAGCAGTACGGGACTAGCGGGGTCAGAGACCCAGTACTTC.

V usage is TRBV5-1 and J usage is TRBJ2-3; TRBD2 aligns across 8 bases. After removal of 1 base from V and 4 bases from J, the junction contained 11 bases not matched to a gene. The CDR3 is 17 residues long. Germline loops: CDR1 SGHRS, CDR2 YFSETQ. The CDR3 protein is CASSLNGRSGGSDTQYF. CDR3 bases: TGCGCCAGCAGCTTGAACGGGCGAAGCGGGGGCTCAGATACGCAGTATTTT.

This clone occurred a few times. The chain recombines TRBV19 with TRBJ1-5, with TRBD1 identical over 9 bases. V was pared by 5 bases and J by 6 bases, with 5 bases of the junction left unmatched. The CDR3 loop spans 14 amino acids. Germline-derived CDR1 and CDR2 are LNHDA and SQIVND (reference sequence). The CDR3 DNA sequence: TGTGCCAGTAGTCCGACAGGGGGTAGTCAGCCCCAGCATTTT. This encodes CASSPTGGSQPQHF.